This T cell receptor (beta chain) came from a study of cytomegalovirus exposure and HLA in healthy donors. A note on this clone: Its antigen remains unknown.

V was shortened by 3 bases and J by 5 bases, with 16 bases between the two germline ends. The CDR3 totals 15 residues. Germline CDR1 KGHSH, CDR2 LQKENI. Sequencing was performed with immunoSEQ multiplex PCR; in TCRdb, only in-frame clones are kept and a portion is missing. The data contain approximately 100,000 clones, around nine tenths of them singletons. Study results and caveats: There were approximately 150 TCR beta chains listed as cytomegalovirus-associated.

The chain employs TRBV18 and TRBJ1-2; D is unclear. The receptor comes from a woman between 18 and 30 years old in good health and CMV-seronegative. Material for sequencing was PBMCs. The CDR3 reads CASSPSHSMPYGYTF. CDR3 DNA sequence: TGTGCCAGCTCACCTTCACACAGCATGCCATATGGCTACACCTTC.